This TCR beta chain was observed in a study of OX40 agonist ivuxolimab in advanced cancers. In the study overall: Ivuxolimab was an agonistic, fully human IgG2 monoclonal antibody directed against OX40 (CD134), a costimulatory receptor. Intravenous ivuxolimab was administered to patients every 2 weeks at six dose levels: 0.01, 0.1, 0.3, 1.5, 3 and 10 mg/kg. Of the roughly 51 dose-escalation patients, hepatocellular carcinoma was present in 19, melanoma in approximately 15, renal cell carcinoma in 9 and head and neck cancer in 9. The dose-escalation cohort was approximately 83% male with a mean age of around 64 years, ranging from about 20 to 80. Prior anti-PD-1, anti-PD-L1 or anti-CTLA-4 therapy was permitted, and 30% to 50% of dose-escalation patients had received checkpoint inhibitors. Partial responses occurred in three dose-escalation patients, of whom one had hepatocellular carcinoma and two had cutaneous melanoma. Peripheral TCRbeta sequencing aimed to test whether ivuxolimab altered TCR sequence diversity and caused clonal T-cell expansion. The paper reports the monotherapy dose-escalation portion (N of about 51 patients) of the phase I ivuxolimab trial. The investigation overall reported the following: In the 0.1-3.0 mg/kg groups, partial responders were among the patients with the lowest normalized peripheral clonal expansion, particularly in CD8+ T cells. Antigen specificity was not determined for the clonally expanded peripheral T cells. At doses from 0.1 to 3.0 mg/kg, clonal expansion was seen in both CD4+ and CD8+ blood T cells between baseline and week 6. After ivuxolimab, expanded clones were on average more numerous among CD8+ T cells than among CD4+ T cells. Low levels of normalized T-cell clonal expansion were also seen in some nonresponding patients.

Concerning this clone: Its recognized antigen is unknown. Per-nucleotide qualities are absent, and no much larger clonotype sits a single base away.

Genomic DNA was isolated from the sorted cells so that the TCRbeta CDR3 region could be sequenced. The immunoSEQ Assay was used for sequencing of TCRbeta CDR3 regions. TCRdb's version of the immuneACCESS table is confined to in-frame rearrangements and falls short of the full clone set. An unresolved V gene accounts for under half of the shortfall where checked; the remainder is of unknown origin. This sample has fewer than 15,000 clones in its table, and approximately 80% of those were observed once. Under 40% of the sample belongs to the ten largest clones. Patients with autoimmune disease history or receiving systemic immunosuppression were excluded from the trial. In every dose cohort, peripheral blood was drawn for TCR sequencing at baseline, cycle 4 day 1, and cycle 7 day 1. The samples were taken from a phase I, first-in-human, multicenter, open-label dose-escalation trial of ivuxolimab. The trial enrolled adults with locally advanced or metastatic head and neck squamous cell, hepatocellular, melanoma or renal cell carcinoma. CD4+ and CD8+ T cells were sorted separately from peripheral blood before TCR sequencing.

The trim is 4 bases for V and 7 bases for J, with a gap of 16 bases between the germline ends. Looking up the germline V gene yields CDR1 SGHVS and CDR2 FNYEAQ. The CDR3 numbers 15 residues from cysteine through phenylalanine. The CDR3 DNA has 45 bases and is translated from base 1. Recombination connected TRBV7-6 to TRBJ1-4; 5 matching bases give a weak D call of TRBD1. This TCR was sampled from an adult with an advanced solid tumor such as melanoma, head and neck, liver or kidney cancer. Here the sequenced sample was CD4+ or CD8+ T cells sorted from blood, taken in a trial of the OX40 agonist ivuxolimab. Read as DNA, the sequence is TGTGCCAGCAGCTCTCAGAGAGGGGCCGGTGAAAAACTGTTTTTT. Its protein reads: CASSSQRGAGEKLFF.